The clone carrying this T cell receptor (beta chain) was observed a single time. This CDR3 has 16 residues. V was trimmed by 6 bases and J by 3 bases, leaving 19 bases between them. From germline, CDR1 is KGHSH and CDR2 LQKENI. Measured with immunoSEQ multiplex PCR; TCRdb has only the in-frame clones, and not every one. The repertoire holds about 59,000 clones, with about nine tenths as singletons. This record belongs to a study of T cell changes during pregnancy in multiple sclerosis. The receptor comes from a female donor with multiple sclerosis, enrolled in a pregnancy study. The sequencing here drew on peripheral blood, taken in the second trimester of pregnancy. V and J are TRBV18 and TRBJ2-3, with D perhaps TRBD2 (6 bases). This CDR3 is CASSLGAGLRTDTQYF. The CDR3 DNA reads as TGTGCCAGCTCCCTCGGGGCGGGGCTACGGACAGATACGCAGTATTTT.